Below, one T cell receptor (beta chain) is given with its context. Original handling: Estimated nucleated cell counts came from reference gene primer amplification. Here immunoSEQ multiplex PCR was the method, and the copy in TCRdb shows in-frame clones only, minus some. V and J calls and clone size are those listed in that table; D and trimming were worked out from the DNA. The table lists approximately 320,000 clones, around nine tenths of them singletons. Cohorts were assigned according to the clinical history that participants reported. Donors of Cohort 3 who recovered were those that had two negative PCRs, clearance, or symptom resolution. This record belongs to a study of blood T cell repertoires in COVID-19. Looking at the study overall: The cDNA or gDNA used as material had been derived from T cells, B-cell-depleted T cells, or PBMCs.

CDR1 SGHNT and CDR2 YENEEA come from the germline V gene. The CDR3 has 15 residues. Sequenced input: PBMCs or T cells enriched from blood (not recorded which). The receptor was isolated from a man between 60 and 70 years old who had recovered from COVID-19. The chain joins TRBV11-3 to TRBJ2-2; maybe TRBD2 (5 bases). The chain's CDR3 is CATAGKALNTGELFF. As DNA, the CDR3 is TGTGCTACCGCCGGGAAGGCACTGAACACCGGGGAGCTGTTTTTT.